Detailed here is one TCR beta chain. Its antigen remains unknown. The CDR3 length is 16 residues. CDR1 is SGHTA, CDR2 FQGNSA, per germline. V dropped 8 bases and J dropped 1; count of bases not matched to a gene: 9. This entry comes from a study of T cells in localized non-small cell lung cancer. Study observations and caveats: In the blood, greater T cell density corresponded to longer overall survival. Uninvolved nearby lung showed the greatest T cell clonality, exceeding that found in tumor. Out of the top 100 tumor clones, a median around 50 were seen in adjacent lung.

This table comes from immunoSEQ multiplex PCR, and its TCRdb copy is limited to in-frame clones, with some not included. In the table there are tens of thousands of clones, about four fifths of which are singletons. The chain links TRBV7-2 to TRBJ2-2; 8 nucleotides line up with TRBD2. The sequences come from peripheral blood, collected before any cancer treatment. The TCR was taken from a female donor over 55 with stage II squamous cell lung carcinoma. In nucleotides, the CDR3 is TGTGCCAGCGGCCTTACGGCGGGGGGGAACACCGGGGAGCTGTTTTTT. Protein sequence: CASGLTAGGNTGELFF.